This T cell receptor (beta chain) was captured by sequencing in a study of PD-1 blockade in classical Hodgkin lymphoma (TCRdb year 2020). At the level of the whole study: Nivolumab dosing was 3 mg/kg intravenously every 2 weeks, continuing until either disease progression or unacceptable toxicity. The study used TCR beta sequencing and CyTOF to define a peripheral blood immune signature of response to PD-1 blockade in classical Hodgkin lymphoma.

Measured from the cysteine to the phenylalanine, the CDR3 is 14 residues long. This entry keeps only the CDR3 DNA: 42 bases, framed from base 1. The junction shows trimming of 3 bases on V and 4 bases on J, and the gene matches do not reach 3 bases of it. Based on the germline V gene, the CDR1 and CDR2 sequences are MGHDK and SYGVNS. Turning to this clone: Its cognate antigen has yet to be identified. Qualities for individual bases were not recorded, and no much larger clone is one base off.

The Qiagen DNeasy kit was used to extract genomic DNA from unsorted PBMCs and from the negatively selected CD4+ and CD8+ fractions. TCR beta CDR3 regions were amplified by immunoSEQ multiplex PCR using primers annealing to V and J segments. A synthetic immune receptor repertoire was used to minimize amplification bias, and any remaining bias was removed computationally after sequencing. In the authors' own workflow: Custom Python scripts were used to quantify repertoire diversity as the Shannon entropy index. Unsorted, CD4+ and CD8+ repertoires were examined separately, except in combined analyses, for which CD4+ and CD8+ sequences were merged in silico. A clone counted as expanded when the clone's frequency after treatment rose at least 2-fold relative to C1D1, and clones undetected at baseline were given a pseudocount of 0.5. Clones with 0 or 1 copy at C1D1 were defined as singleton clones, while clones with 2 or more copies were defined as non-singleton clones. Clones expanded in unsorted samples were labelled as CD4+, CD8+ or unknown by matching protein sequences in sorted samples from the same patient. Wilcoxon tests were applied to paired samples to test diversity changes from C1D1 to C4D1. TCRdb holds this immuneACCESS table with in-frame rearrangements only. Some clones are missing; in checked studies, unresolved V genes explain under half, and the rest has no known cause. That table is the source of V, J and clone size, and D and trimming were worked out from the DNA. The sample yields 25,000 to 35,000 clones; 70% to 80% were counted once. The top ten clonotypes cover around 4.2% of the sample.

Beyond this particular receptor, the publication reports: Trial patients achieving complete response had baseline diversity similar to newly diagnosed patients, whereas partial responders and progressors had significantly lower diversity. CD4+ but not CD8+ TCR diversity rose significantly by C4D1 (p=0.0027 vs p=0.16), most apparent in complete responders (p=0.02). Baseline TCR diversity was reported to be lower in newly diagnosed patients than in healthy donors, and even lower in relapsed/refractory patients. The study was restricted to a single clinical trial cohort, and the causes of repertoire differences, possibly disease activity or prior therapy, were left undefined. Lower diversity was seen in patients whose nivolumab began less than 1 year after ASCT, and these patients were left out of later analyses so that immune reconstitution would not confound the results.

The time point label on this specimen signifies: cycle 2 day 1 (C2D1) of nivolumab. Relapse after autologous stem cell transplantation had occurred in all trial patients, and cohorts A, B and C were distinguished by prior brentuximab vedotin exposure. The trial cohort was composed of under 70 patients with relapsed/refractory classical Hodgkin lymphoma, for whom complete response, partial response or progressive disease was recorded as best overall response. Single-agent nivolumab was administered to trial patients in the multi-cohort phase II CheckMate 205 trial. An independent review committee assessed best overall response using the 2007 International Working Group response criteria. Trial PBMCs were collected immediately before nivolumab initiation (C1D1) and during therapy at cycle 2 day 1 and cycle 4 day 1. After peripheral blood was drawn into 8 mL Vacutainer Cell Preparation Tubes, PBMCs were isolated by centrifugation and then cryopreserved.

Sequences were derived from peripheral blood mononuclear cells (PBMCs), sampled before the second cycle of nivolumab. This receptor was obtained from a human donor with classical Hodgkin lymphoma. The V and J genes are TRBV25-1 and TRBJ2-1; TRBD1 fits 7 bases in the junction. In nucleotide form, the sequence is TGTGCCAGCAGTGAGGGGACAGCTTACAATGAGCAGTTCTTC. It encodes CASSEGTAYNEQFF.